These T cell receptor beta chains were read from a single sample in a study of CD8 T cells in ankylosing spondylitis. TCRdb re-called the 5' RACE reads with MiXCR, one entry per CDR3 protein. The data hold about 360,000 distinct CDR3 sequences, with roughly 20% observed a single time. The sequencing input was blood, either unsorted or a sorted T cell fraction (not recorded which). These receptors originate from a male donor with ankylosing spondylitis or in good health (not recorded which). Each CDR3 is given with its conserved first and last residue. Each record gives: V gene, clone size, J gene, D gene, CDR3 protein, CDR3 DNA. The D gene is left open where the match is weak. The size of a clone is reported for some rows only, either as once, few or many, or as a class for expanded clones.

v_call: TRBV11-3
clone_size: .
j_call: TRBJ2-6
d_call: .
cdr3_aa: CASSPRGDSGANVLTF
cdr3_nt: TGTGCCAGCAGCCCTCGAGGGGATTCTGGGGCCAACGTCCTGACTTTC

v_call: TRBV5-4
clone_size: .
j_call: TRBJ2-2
d_call: .
cdr3_aa: CASTDDANTGELFF
cdr3_nt: TGTGCCAGCACGGACGACGCGAACACCGGGGAGCTGTTTTTT

v_call: TRBV7-9
clone_size: few
j_call: TRBJ2-1
d_call: .
cdr3_aa: CASSRRAYSYNEQFF
cdr3_nt: TGTGCCAGCAGCCGCCGGGCCTACTCCTACAATGAGCAGTTCTTC

v_call: TRBV4-1
clone_size: .
j_call: TRBJ2-7
d_call: .
cdr3_aa: CASSQERSSEQYF
cdr3_nt: TGCGCCAGCAGCCAAGAGCGGTCGTCCGAGCAGTACTTC

v_call: TRBV10-3
clone_size: .
j_call: TRBJ2-2
d_call: .
cdr3_aa: CAIMRGNTGELFF
cdr3_nt: TGTGCCATCATGCGGGGAAACACCGGGGAGCTGTTTTTT

v_call: TRBV2
clone_size: .
j_call: TRBJ2-3
d_call: TRBD2
cdr3_aa: CASSDQRREGDTQYF
cdr3_nt: TGTGCCAGCAGTGACCAGCGACGGGAGGGGGATACGCAGTATTTT

v_call: TRBV11-2
clone_size: .
j_call: TRBJ2-3
d_call: TRBD2
cdr3_aa: CASRGGLAGTSSTDTQYF
cdr3_nt: TGTGCCAGCCGTGGGGGACTAGCGGGGACCTCTAGCACAGATACGCAGTATTTT

v_call: TRBV7-8
clone_size: few
j_call: TRBJ2-3
d_call: .
cdr3_aa: CASTRGQTSTDTQYF
cdr3_nt: TGTGCCAGCACAAGAGGACAGACTAGCACAGATACGCAGTATTTT

v_call: TRBV3-1
clone_size: .
j_call: TRBJ2-5
d_call: TRBD1
cdr3_aa: CASSRTGLEETQYF
cdr3_nt: TGTGCCAGCAGCAGGACAGGGTTGGAAGAGACCCAGTACTTC

v_call: TRBV20-1
clone_size: many
j_call: TRBJ1-4
d_call: TRBD1
cdr3_aa: CSAKTGTGWFNEKLFF
cdr3_nt: TGCAGTGCTAAAACCGGGACAGGGTGGTTTAATGAAAAACTGTTTTTT

v_call: TRBV12-3/TRBV12-4
clone_size: .
j_call: TRBJ2-1
d_call: TRBD2
cdr3_aa: CASRPGSGAYNEQFF
cdr3_nt: TGTGCCAGCAGGCCGGGTAGCGGGGCATACAATGAGCAGTTCTTC

v_call: TRBV29-1
clone_size: few
j_call: TRBJ2-3
d_call: TRBD1
cdr3_aa: CSVDRGPTDTQYF
cdr3_nt: TGCAGCGTTGACAGGGGGCCCACAGATACGCAGTATTTT

v_call: TRBV20-1
clone_size: .
j_call: TRBJ2-1
d_call: .
cdr3_aa: CSARLGAGLNRYNEQFF
cdr3_nt: TGCAGTGCCCGCTTGGGGGCAGGGTTAAACCGATACAATGAGCAGTTCTTC

v_call: TRBV6-1
clone_size: .
j_call: TRBJ2-5
d_call: TRBD2
cdr3_aa: CASSELRGGYQETQYF
cdr3_nt: TGTGCCAGCAGTGAATTGCGGGGGGGTTACCAAGAGACCCAGTACTTC

v_call: TRBV7-9
clone_size: few
j_call: TRBJ2-7
d_call: .
cdr3_aa: CASSSLRGDEQYF
cdr3_nt: TGTGCCAGCAGCTCGCTGCGGGGTGACGAGCAGTACTTC

v_call: TRBV19
clone_size: .
j_call: TRBJ2-3
d_call: .
cdr3_aa: CAAGPGHSTDTQYF
cdr3_nt: TGTGCCGCAGGCCCGGGACACAGCACAGATACGCAGTATTTT

v_call: TRBV11-2
clone_size: .
j_call: TRBJ2-5
d_call: TRBD2
cdr3_aa: CASSWASGVFETQYF
cdr3_nt: TGTGCCAGCAGCTGGGCTAGCGGGGTATTTGAGACCCAGTACTTC

v_call: TRBV9
clone_size: .
j_call: TRBJ1-1
d_call: .
cdr3_aa: CASSVVSGAPEAFF
cdr3_nt: TGTGCCAGCAGCGTAGTCTCAGGGGCCCCTGAAGCTTTCTTT

v_call: TRBV10-3
clone_size: .
j_call: TRBJ2-7
d_call: TRBD2
cdr3_aa: CAISDPALGAGVISSYEQYF
cdr3_nt: TGTGCCATCAGTGACCCGGCCCTGGGAGCGGGGGTCATTAGCTCCTACGAGCAGTACTTC

v_call: TRBV11-1
clone_size: .
j_call: TRBJ2-1
d_call: .
cdr3_aa: CASTVNAPQVNEQFF
cdr3_nt: TGTGCCAGCACCGTTAATGCACCCCAGGTCAATGAGCAGTTCTTC

v_call: TRBV10-3
clone_size: .
j_call: TRBJ2-7
d_call: .
cdr3_aa: CAISERSFSYEQYF
cdr3_nt: TGTGCCATCAGTGAGAGGTCCTTCTCCTACGAGCAGTACTTC

v_call: TRBV20-1
clone_size: few
j_call: TRBJ2-2
d_call: .
cdr3_aa: CSARDLGAYQLNTGELFF
cdr3_nt: TGCAGTGCTAGAGATCTTGGAGCGTACCAGCTGAACACCGGGGAGCTGTTTTTT

v_call: TRBV18
clone_size: .
j_call: TRBJ1-2
d_call: .
cdr3_aa: CASSPPGNYGYTF
cdr3_nt: TGTGCCAGCTCACCACCGGGTAACTATGGCTACACCTTC

v_call: TRBV29-1
clone_size: few
j_call: TRBJ2-3
d_call: .
cdr3_aa: CSVEDRGDGTDTQYF
cdr3_nt: TGCAGCGTTGAAGATAGAGGGGATGGCACAGATACGCAGTATTTT